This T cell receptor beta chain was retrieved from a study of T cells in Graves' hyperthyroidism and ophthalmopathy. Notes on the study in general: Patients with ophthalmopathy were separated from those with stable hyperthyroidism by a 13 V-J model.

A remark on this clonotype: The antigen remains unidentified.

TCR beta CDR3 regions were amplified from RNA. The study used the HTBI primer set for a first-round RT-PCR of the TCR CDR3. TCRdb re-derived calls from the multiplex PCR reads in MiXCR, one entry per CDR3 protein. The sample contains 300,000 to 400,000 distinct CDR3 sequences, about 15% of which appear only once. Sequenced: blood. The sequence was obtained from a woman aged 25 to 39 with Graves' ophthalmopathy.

DNA of the CDR3: TGTGCCAGCAGCTTAGATAGCCCCGGGGAGCTGTTTTTT. Encoded protein: CASSLDSPGELFF. The chain recombines TRBV28 with TRBJ2-2; D gene uncertain. This CDR3 spans 13 amino acids. Per the germline V gene, CDR1 is MDHEN and CDR2 is SYDVKM. Trimming stripped 6 bases from V and 6 bases from J, with 11 bases between.